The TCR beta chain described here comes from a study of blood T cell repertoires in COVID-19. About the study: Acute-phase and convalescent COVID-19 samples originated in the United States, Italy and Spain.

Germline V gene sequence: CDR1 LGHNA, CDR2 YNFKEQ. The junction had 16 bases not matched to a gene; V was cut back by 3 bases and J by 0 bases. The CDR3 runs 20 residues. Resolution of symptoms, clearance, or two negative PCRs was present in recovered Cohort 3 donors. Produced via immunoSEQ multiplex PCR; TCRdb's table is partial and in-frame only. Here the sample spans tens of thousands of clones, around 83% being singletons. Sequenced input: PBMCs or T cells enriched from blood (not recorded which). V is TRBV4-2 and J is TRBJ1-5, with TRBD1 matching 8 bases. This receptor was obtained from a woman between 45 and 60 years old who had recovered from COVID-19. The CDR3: CASSQGAGTGDPNSNQPQHF. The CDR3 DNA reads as TGTGCCAGCAGCCAGGGAGCTGGGACAGGCGACCCGAATAGCAATCAGCCCCAGCATTTT.